What follows are 14 T cell receptor beta chains derived from one specimen sequenced in a study of T cells in Graves' hyperthyroidism and ophthalmopathy. Authors of the study amplified TCR beta CDR3 regions from RNA transcripts. RT-PCR in the first round (using the HTBI primer set) targeted the TCR CDR3. One entry per CDR3 protein results from TCRdb running MiXCR on the multiplex PCR reads. Among roughly 280,000 distinct CDR3 sequences listed, over 20% were seen once. The sample was blood. All receptors come from a man younger than 45 with Graves' ophthalmopathy.

This clonotype was detected only a few times. V gene TRBV27 combines with J gene TRBJ2-1; 9 bases are shared with TRBD2. V gave up 2 bases and J gave up 13 bases; unmatched junction bases: 9. Germline V lookup: CDR1 MNHEY, CDR2 SMNVEV (reference sequence). The CDR3 spans 14 residues. The CDR3 DNA reads TGTGCCAGCAGTTTAAGTTTGACTAGCGGACCTCAGTTCTTC. It translates to CASSLSLTSGPQFF.

This clonotype has a handful of counts. The chain joins TRBV20-1 to TRBJ2-1; 7 bases map to TRBD2. The length of the CDR3 is 18 residues. V lost 1 base, J lost 3 bases, and 15 bases stayed unmatched. The germline gives CDR1 DFQATT, CDR2 SNEGSKA (reference sequence). The CDR3 is CSARALSSGTEYYNEQFF. The DNA for the CDR3 is TGCAGTGCTAGAGCCTTGTCGAGCGGGACTGAATACTACAATGAGCAGTTCTTC.

This clonotype has at least ten counts. The CDR3 DNA reads as TGTGCCAGCAGCCAAGAACTGCGGGACACCGGGGAGCTGTTTTTT. Residues: CASSQELRDTGELFF. The genes are TRBV3-1 and TRBJ2-2, with D perhaps TRBD2 (5 bases). The CDR3 is 15 residues long. Germline-derived CDR1 and CDR2 are LGHDT and YNNKEL (reference sequence). V was shortened by 0 bases and J by 3 bases, with 8 bases between the two germline ends.

As for this clonotype: The junction departs from the called germline gene at one end, perhaps through a read error. The chain employs TRBV5-1 and TRBJ1-5, with D perhaps matching TRBD1 (6 bases). Germline CDR1 and CDR2: SGHRS and YFSETQ. This CDR3 is built from 14 residues. The CDR3 reads CASSPTGSDQPPHF. The CDR3 DNA sequence: TGCGCCAGCAGCCCGACAGGTTCGGACCAGCCCCCGCATTTT.

The V and J genes are TRBV5-1 and TRBJ2-1; 12 bases map to TRBD2. V lost 4 bases, J lost 9 bases, and 11 bases stayed unmatched. Germline V gene lookup returns CDR1 SGHRS and CDR2 YFSETQ. The CDR3 sequence is 16 residues long. CDR3 DNA sequence: TGCGCCAGCAGCCTGGGCGGACTAGCGGGACTGAGTGAGCAGTTCTTC. Translation gives CASSLGGLAGLSEQFF.

This clonotype was seen only a few times. The genes are TRBV2 and TRBJ2-5; no definite D call. This CDR3 region has 9 residues. Germline loops: CDR1 SNHLY, CDR2 FYNNEI. The CDR3 DNA sequence: TGTGCGCTTAGGGAGACCCAGTACTTC. Protein product: CALRETQYF.

V and J are TRBV4-1 and TRBJ2-7; 9 bases map to TRBD2. Trimming cost V 0 bases and J 7 bases; bases outside gene matches: 13. This CDR3 has 17 residues. Germline CDR1 and CDR2: MGHRA and YSYEKL. In DNA, the CDR3 is TGCGCCAGCAGCCAAGAGTATTCGGCGGGAGGGCCGGGGGAGCAGTACTTC. Amino acid sequence: CASSQEYSAGGPGEQYF.

This chain uses TRBV7-2 with TRBJ2-5; D possibly matches TRBD1 or TRBD2 (5 bases each). The V and J ends lost 3 bases and 4 bases respectively, with 21 bases between them. CDR1 and CDR2 (germline): SGHTA, FQGNSA. The CDR3 spans 17 residues. This CDR3 is CASSFLSDSKGIETQYF. The CDR3 DNA reads as TGTGCCAGCAGCTTTCTCTCGGACTCCAAGGGGATAGAGACCCAGTACTTC.

The chain's CDR3 is CASSTGSLQETQYF. The CDR3 DNA sequence: TGTGCCAGCAGCACTGGGAGCCTCCAAGAGACCCAGTACTTC. The rearrangement joins TRBV5-5 to TRBJ2-5, with D perhaps matching TRBD2 (5 bases). The V and J ends lost 4 bases and 1 base respectively, with 11 bases between them. The CDR3 consists of 14 residues. Germline CDR1 and CDR2: SGHKS and YYEKEE (reference sequence).

This chain connects TRBV2 to TRBJ2-2; TRBD1 agrees at 8 bases. CDR3 length: 15 amino acids. V was pared by 6 bases and J by 2 bases, with 5 bases of the junction left unmatched. Germline CDR1 reads SNHLY; CDR2 reads FYNNEI. The CDR3, as DNA: TGTGCCAGCAGCGGGGACAGGACCAACACCGGGGAGCTGTTTTTT. This translates into CASSGDRTNTGELFF.

The CDR3 region is CSARGTGGPYGYTF. The CDR3 region has the DNA TGCAGTGCTAGAGGTACAGGGGGCCCCTATGGCTACACCTTC. The V gene is TRBV20-1, the J gene TRBJ1-2; 9 bases align to TRBD1. The junction had 4 bases not matched to a gene; V was cut back by 1 base and J by 4 bases. Germline CDR1 reads DFQATT; CDR2 reads SNEGSKA (reference sequence). The CDR3 has 14 residues.

J is TRBJ2-5 and V is TRBV3-1; D unclear. The CDR3 totals 11 residues. V lost 5 bases and J lost 6, with 7 bases in between. Per germline, CDR1 LGHDT and CDR2 YNNKEL (reference sequence). The CDR3 nucleotides are TGTGCCAGCAGCTTAAAACAGACCCAGTACTTC. Translation gives CASSLKQTQYF.

This clonotype was seen many times. V usage is TRBV6-6 and J usage is TRBJ1-5; 7 nucleotides line up with TRBD1. The CDR3 is 16 amino acids. Germline assignment: CDR1 MNHNY and CDR2 SVGAGI (reference sequence). J was trimmed by 3 bases and V by 0 bases; bases with no gene match: 5. The CDR3 sequence: CASSYSPDRLNQPQHF. The CDR3 bases are TGTGCCAGCAGTTACTCCCCGGACAGGCTCAATCAGCCCCAGCATTTT.

This clonotype was recorded a few times. The rearrangement uses TRBV19 and TRBJ2-3; 8 nucleotides match TRBD2. Per the germline V gene, CDR1 is LNHDA and CDR2 is SQIVND (reference sequence). The V and J ends lost 8 bases and 1 base, in that order; junction bases with no gene match: 8. This CDR3 contains 15 residues. CDR3 sequence reads: CASSSTAGGTDTQYF. Written as DNA, the CDR3 is TGTGCCAGTTCTTCAACAGCGGGGGGCACAGATACGCAGTATTTT.